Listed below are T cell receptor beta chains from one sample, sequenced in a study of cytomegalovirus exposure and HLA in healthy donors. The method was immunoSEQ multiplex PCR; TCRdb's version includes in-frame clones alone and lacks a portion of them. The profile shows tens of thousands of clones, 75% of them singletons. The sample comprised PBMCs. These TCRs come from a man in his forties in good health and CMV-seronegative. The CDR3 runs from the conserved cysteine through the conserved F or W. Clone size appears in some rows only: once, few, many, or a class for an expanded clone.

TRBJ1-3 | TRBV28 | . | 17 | CASSSGTGFASGNTIYF
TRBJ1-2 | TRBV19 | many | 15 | CASTNRLLGNYGYTF
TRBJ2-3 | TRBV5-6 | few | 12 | CASSLASGTQYF
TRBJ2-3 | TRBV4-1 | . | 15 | CASSGGRTDTDTQYF
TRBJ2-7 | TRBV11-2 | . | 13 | CASSLAGRDEQYF
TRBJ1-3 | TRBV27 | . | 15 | CASSLQASSGNTIYF
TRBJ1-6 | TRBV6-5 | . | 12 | CASSYLTGDLHF
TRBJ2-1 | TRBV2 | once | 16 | CASSRQRTRQYNEQFF
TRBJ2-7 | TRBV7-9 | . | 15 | CASSNEPSWLYEQYF
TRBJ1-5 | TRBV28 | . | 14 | CASSTGGGNQPQHF
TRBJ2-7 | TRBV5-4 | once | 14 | CASSLGLTVREQYF
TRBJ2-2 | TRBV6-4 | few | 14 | CASSQLGGEGELFF
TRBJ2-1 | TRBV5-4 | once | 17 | CASSTGLAGISYNEQFF
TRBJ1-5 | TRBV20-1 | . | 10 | CSTGEQPQHF
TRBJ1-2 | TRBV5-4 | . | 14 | CASVDRGPNYGYTF
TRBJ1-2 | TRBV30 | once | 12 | CAWSRENYGYTF
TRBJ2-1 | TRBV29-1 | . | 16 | CSVEDGVAGVYNEQFF
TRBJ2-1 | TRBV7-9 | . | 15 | CASRSGTSRGNEQFF
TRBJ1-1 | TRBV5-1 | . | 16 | CASSSTGVLENTEAFF
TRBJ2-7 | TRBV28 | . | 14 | CASSFNGEYYEQYF
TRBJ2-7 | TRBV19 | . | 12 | CASISGSYEQYF
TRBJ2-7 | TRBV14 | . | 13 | CASSHGFSYEQYF
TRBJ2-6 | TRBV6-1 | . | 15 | CASSPSRVGANVLTF
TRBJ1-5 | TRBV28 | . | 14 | CASGDREAVQPQHF
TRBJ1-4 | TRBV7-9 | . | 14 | CTSSSTGFEEKLFF
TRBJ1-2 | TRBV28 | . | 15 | CASSTNLREGDGYTF
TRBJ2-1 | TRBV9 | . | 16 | CASSDHRTLEYNEQFF
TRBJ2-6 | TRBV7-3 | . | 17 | CASSRGHGAPGANVLTF
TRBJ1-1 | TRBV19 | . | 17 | CASSIKLLSRMNTEAFF
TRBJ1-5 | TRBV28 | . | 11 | CASSLLGPQHF
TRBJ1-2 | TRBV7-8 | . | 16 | CASSSSSKGANYGYTF
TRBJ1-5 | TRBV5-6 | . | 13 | CASSLARAGPQHF
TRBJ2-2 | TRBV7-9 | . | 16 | CASSWGLAEVTGELFF
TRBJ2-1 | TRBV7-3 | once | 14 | CASSKRGSANEQFF
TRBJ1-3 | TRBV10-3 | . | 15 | CAIRGSGTAGNTIYF
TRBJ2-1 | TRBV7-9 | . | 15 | CASSSRQTVSNEQFF
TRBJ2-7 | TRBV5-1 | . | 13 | CASSGDRGYEQYF
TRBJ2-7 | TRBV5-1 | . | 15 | CASSFWTGGPYEQYF
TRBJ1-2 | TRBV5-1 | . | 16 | CASSLTPEGRSYGYTF
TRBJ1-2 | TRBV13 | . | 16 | CASSLGVSLSYYGYTF
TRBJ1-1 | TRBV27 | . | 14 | CASSAGTSSTEAFF
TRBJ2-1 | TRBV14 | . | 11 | CASSQRLEQFF
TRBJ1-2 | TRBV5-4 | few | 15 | CASSPGTGHDYGYTF